Listed below are T cell receptor beta chains from one sample, sequenced in a study of radiation and T cells in renal cell carcinoma. Sequencing was performed with immunoSEQ multiplex PCR; in TCRdb, only in-frame clones are kept and a portion is missing. The sample lists approximately 170,000 clones; less than 90% were seen once. The sequencing here drew on blood, taken from a patient whose treatment included radiotherapy and nephrectomy. Receptors originate from a woman aged 45-60 years with renal cell carcinoma. Both conserved end residues are part of each CDR3. Fields, in order: J gene, V gene, clone size, D gene, CDR3 DNA, CDR3 protein. D genes are given only for firm matches. Clone size is given for some rows only: seen once, a few or many times, or a class if the clone is expanded.

TRBJ2-3,TRBV5-1,.,.,TGCGCCAGCAGCTTGGCAACAGGGTTGGCCACAGATACGCAGTATTTT,CASSLATGLATDTQYF
TRBJ2-1,TRBV2,once,TRBD2,TGTGCCAGCAGTGAACGGGCTAGCGGGGGGGATGAGCAGTTCTTC,CASSERASGGDEQFF
TRBJ2-7,TRBV18,.,TRBD2,TGTGCCAGCTCACCACCGGGTCTAGCGGGGGGGCCTTACGAGCAGTACTTC,CASSPPGLAGGPYEQYF
TRBJ1-3,TRBV28,.,.,TGTGCCAGCAGTTTTGTGTTCTCTGGAAACACCATATATTTT,CASSFVFSGNTIYF
TRBJ2-7,TRBV5-1,.,TRBD2,TGCGCCAGCAGCTTGGGGACTAGCGGGGACCTTCACTCCTACGAGCAGTACTTC,CASSLGTSGDLHSYEQYF
TRBJ2-1,TRBV13,once,TRBD1,TGTGCCAGCAGCCATTTCTCAGCAGGGGGCTTTTCCAATGAGCAGTTCTTC,CASSHFSAGGFSNEQFF
TRBJ1-2,TRBV6-5,.,.,TGTGCCAGCAGTTACTCGATTACAGAATCGTCGGGCTACACCTTC,CASSYSITESSGYTF
TRBJ2-1,TRBV18,.,.,TGTGCCAGCTCACCGGACAGCTACAATGAGCAGTTCTTC,CASSPDSYNEQFF
TRBJ1-4,TRBV30,.,.,TGTGCCTGGAGTGTAGACCTCAAGGGAGAAAAACTGTTTTTT,CAWSVDLKGEKLFF
TRBJ1-3,TRBV9,.,.,TGTGCCAGCAGCGTAGGAGGGAACTCTGGAAACACCATATATTTT,CASSVGGNSGNTIYF
TRBJ1-5,TRBV6-1,.,TRBD1,TGTGCCAGCAGGGACAGGGATCAGCCCCAGCATTTT,CASRDRDQPQHF
TRBJ1-2,TRBV5-1,.,TRBD1,TGCGCCAGCAGCTTGGCCGGGACAGGGGGCCTTTTTACCTATGGCTACACCTTC,CASSLAGTGGLFTYGYTF
TRBJ2-1,TRBV5-1,.,.,TGCGCCAGCAGCTTTGGAGACCAGGGGGGCGGCAATGAGCAGTTCTTC,CASSFGDQGGGNEQFF
TRBJ2-3,TRBV5-1,.,.,TGCGCCAGCGCTGCGGGGGACACAATCTCCTACACAGATACGCAGTATTTT,CASAAGDTISYTDTQYF
TRBJ1-1,TRBV30,.,TRBD1,TGTGCCTGGAGTGTACAGGGGGCCACTGAAGCTTTCTTT,CAWSVQGATEAFF
TRBJ2-7,TRBV7-9,.,.,TGTGCCAGCAGCTTGGTGGATAGCGAGGGGTACTTC,CASSLVDSEGYF
TRBJ1-6,TRBV9,.,.,TGTGCCAGCAGCGTAGGGGGGGATAATTCACCCCTCCACTTT,CASSVGGDNSPLHF
TRBJ2-5,TRBV5-1,once,.,TGCGCCAGCAGCCCGCGGGCGGGGGCCAGGGAGACCCAGTACTTC,CASSPRAGARETQYF
TRBJ1-2,TRBV6-1,.,.,TGTGCCAGCAGTGCTGGCTGGATGAACTATGGCTACACCTTC,CASSAGWMNYGYTF
TRBJ2-3,TRBV9,.,.,TGTGCCAGCAGCGTAGTAGAAGATACGCAGTATTTT,CASSVVEDTQYF
TRBJ2-2,TRBV11-3,.,.,TGTGCCAGCAGCTTCCGGGGGCCGGGCGGGGAGCTGTTTTTT,CASSFRGPGGELFF
TRBJ2-2,TRBV18,.,.,TGTGCCAGCTCACCCCCAGTGAGGGCCGGGGAGCTGTTTTTT,CASSPPVRAGELFF
TRBJ2-1,TRBV4-3,.,.,TGCGCCAGCAGCCAAGGACTGGACAATGAGCAGTTCTTC,CASSQGLDNEQFF
TRBJ1-5,TRBV6-5,.,.,TGTGCCAGCAGCTTCGCCAGTGCCAATCAGCCCCAGCATTTT,CASSFASANQPQHF
TRBJ1-6,TRBV15,few,.,TGTGCCACCAGCAGAGACAGGGCAGGTGATTCACCCCTCCACTTT,CATSRDRAGDSPLHF
TRBJ1-6,TRBV27,.,.,TGTGCCAGCAGGCGAATACACCGCGGGGGCAACGGTTCACCCCTCCACTTT,CASRRIHRGGNGSPLHF
TRBJ1-4,TRBV19,.,.,TGTGCCACCGCAACGGGGGGTTTTGAAAAACTGTTTTTT,CATATGGFEKLFF
TRBJ2-5,TRBV6-5,.,.,TGTGCCAGCAGTTATACTGGGGGCGGGGAGACCCAGTACTTC,CASSYTGGGETQYF
TRBJ1-2,TRBV7-9,.,.,TGTGCCAGCAGCCCGGACAGCGATAGTTATGGCTACACCTTC,CASSPDSDSYGYTF
TRBJ1-2,TRBV5-1,.,TRBD1,TGCGCCAGCACCCTAGGGACAGGCAACGCCCGGGACTATGGCTACACCTTC,CASTLGTGNARDYGYTF
TRBJ2-1,TRBV29-1,few,TRBD1,TGCAGCGTTGGTGAGACAGGGTCACGCAATGAGCAGTTCTTC,CSVGETGSRNEQFF
TRBJ2-7,TRBV6-5,.,TRBD1,TGTGCCAGCAGTAGAGCGGGACAGGGGGCCGGCGAGCAGTACTTC,CASSRAGQGAGEQYF
TRBJ1-2,TRBV29-1,.,.,TGCAGCGTTGTTTGGGGCCAGGGTAGCGGCTACACCTTC,CSVVWGQGSGYTF
TRBJ1-2,TRBV5-4,.,TRBD1,TGTGCCAGCAGCTCGGGGACAGGAATGGGCTACACCTTC,CASSSGTGMGYTF
TRBJ2-1,TRBV6-5,.,TRBD1,TGTGCCAGCAGTTCCTCGACAGGGGGCGATGAGCAGTTCTTC,CASSSSTGGDEQFF
TRBJ2-7,TRBV7-9,.,TRBD1,TGTGCCAGCAGCCGAGACAGGGGGATCTACGAGCAGTACTTC,CASSRDRGIYEQYF
TRBJ2-1,TRBV15,.,.,TGTGCCACCAGCAGAGAGATAGCCATGGAAGGTGGTGAGCAGTTCTTC,CATSREIAMEGGEQFF
TRBJ2-6,TRBV6-5,.,.,TGTGCCAGCAGTTATAGGGGGACAGGGGCCAACGTCCTGACTTTC,CASSYRGTGANVLTF
TRBJ2-7,TRBV4-1,.,.,TGCGCCAGCAGCCTCGCGGAGGGGTTGGGCGAGCAGTACTTC,CASSLAEGLGEQYF
TRBJ2-7,TRBV6-5,.,TRBD1,TGTGCCAGCAGTCGACGACAGGGGGCCTCCTACGAGCAGTACTTC,CASSRRQGASYEQYF
TRBJ1-3,TRBV6-6,.,.,TGTGCCAGCAGTTACGGGGGGGCTGGAAACACCATATATTTT,CASSYGGAGNTIYF
TRBJ2-2,TRBV5-1,.,.,TGCGCCAGCAGCTTGGGAGTCGACAGAAACACCGGGGAGCTGTTTTTT,CASSLGVDRNTGELFF
TRBJ1-2,TRBV5-1,.,.,TGCGCCAGCAGCTTGGGTCCTCCGGAAAACAACTATGGCTACACCTTC,CASSLGPPENNYGYTF
TRBJ2-7,TRBV19,.,.,TGTGCCAGTAGTATACTTACCGGGACGGCCTACGAGCAGTACTTC,CASSILTGTAYEQYF
TRBJ1-2,TRBV7-9,.,.,TGTGCCAGCAGCTTTGATCAGGGTGGAAGCTATGGCTACACCTTC,CASSFDQGGSYGYTF
TRBJ1-1,TRBV7-9,.,.,TGTGCCAGCAGCTTATTTCAGGGTGAAGCTTTCTTT,CASSLFQGEAFF
TRBJ1-2,TRBV6-1,.,.,TGTGCCAGCAGTGAAGACCTAGGAAACTATGGCTACACCTTC,CASSEDLGNYGYTF
TRBJ2-7,TRBV5-1,.,TRBD2,TGCGCCAGCAGCTTGTCCGGGACTAGAAACGAGCAGTACTTC,CASSLSGTRNEQYF